This TCR beta chain comes out of a study of T-cell reconstitution after alpha-beta-depleted transplantation in children. Unique molecular identifiers were used in preparing the TCRbeta library. TCRdb used MiXCR to reprocess the PCR reads, holding one entry per CDR3 protein. The sample has 250,000 to 300,000 distinct CDR3 sequences, approximately 9.8% seen once. This clonotype was seen a few times. The origin of this receptor is a human donor who donated a stem cell graft to a child with SCID. This sample comprised PBMCs from the stem cell graft donor, obtained from the stem cell graft.

The CDR3 nucleotides are TGTGCCACGAGTCCCCAGTTAGGGGTTTACAATGAGCAGTTCTTC. Amino acid sequence: CATSPQLGVYNEQFF. This chain links TRBV6-4 with TRBJ2-1, with D maybe TRBD1 (5 bases). Per the germline V gene, CDR1 is MRHNA and CDR2 is SNTAGT. CDR3 length: 15 amino acids. The V end was cut by 10 bases, the J end by 4 bases, with 20 bases between.